This T cell receptor (beta chain) was sequenced during a study of PD-1 blockade in classical Hodgkin lymphoma (dated by TCRdb to the early 2020s). Describing the broader study: Nivolumab dosing was 3 mg/kg intravenously every 2 weeks, continuing until either disease progression or unacceptable toxicity. The study used TCR beta sequencing and CyTOF to define a peripheral blood immune signature of response to PD-1 blockade in classical Hodgkin lymphoma.

Points on this clone: The antigen this receptor binds is unknown. One base away there is no much larger clone; base qualities are not given.

This specimen's time point label, interpreted: cycle 4 day 1 (C4D1), after 6 weeks of nivolumab. All trial patients had relapsed after autologous stem cell transplantation, with cohorts A, B and C differing in prior brentuximab vedotin exposure. The trial cohort comprised some 60 patients with relapsed/refractory classical Hodgkin lymphoma whose best overall responses were complete response, partial response or progressive disease. Trial patients were treated with single-agent nivolumab in the multi-cohort phase II CheckMate 205 trial. An independent review committee assessed best overall response by applying the 2007 International Working Group response criteria. PBMCs from the trial were collected at three points: immediately before nivolumab initiation (C1D1), and during therapy at cycle 2 day 1 and cycle 4 day 1. Peripheral blood was collected in 8 mL Vacutainer Cell Preparation Tubes, from which PBMCs were isolated by centrifugation and then cryopreserved.

Genomic DNA was extracted with the Qiagen DNeasy kit from unsorted PBMCs and from negatively selected CD4+ and CD8+ fractions. Using primers that anneal to V and J segments, immunoSEQ multiplex PCR amplified the TCR beta CDR3 regions. A synthetic immune receptor repertoire was used to minimize amplification bias, and any remaining bias was removed computationally after sequencing. Per the authors' processing: Repertoire diversity was quantified as the Shannon entropy index using custom Python scripts. Unsorted, CD4+ and CD8+ repertoires were analyzed separately, except for combined analyses in which CD4+ and CD8+ sequences were merged in silico. A clone counted as expanded when the clone's frequency after treatment rose at least 2-fold relative to C1D1, and clones undetected at baseline were given a pseudocount of 0.5. Clones with 0 or 1 copy at C1D1 were classified as singleton clones, and clones with 2 or more copies were classified as non-singleton clones. Clones expanded in unsorted samples were labelled as CD4+, CD8+ or unknown by matching protein sequences in sorted samples from the same patient. Wilcoxon tests on paired samples were used to test changes in diversity from C1D1 to C4D1. As stored in TCRdb, this immuneACCESS dataset retains in-frame rearrangements with V and J assigned. A fraction of the clones does not appear; measured against another copy, unresolved V genes explain less than half of the discrepancy, and the remainder lacks a known reason. V and J calls and clone size follow that table, whereas D and trimming were derived from the DNA. The sample table shows 20,000 to 25,000 clones, and over 65% are seen once. Over 15% of the sample is taken by the ten largest.

CDR1 and CDR2 (MGHRA, YSYEKL) derive from the germline V gene. Trimming takes 2 bases from V and 7 bases from J, and the germline ends sit 17 bases apart. The CDR3 covers 16 residues, taking in both the cysteine and the phenylalanine. The CDR3 DNA has 48 bases and is translated from base 1. Paper-wide results and their limitations: By C4D1, a significant rise was seen in CD4+ TCR diversity but not in CD8+ TCR diversity (p=0.0027 vs p=0.16), and the rise was most apparent among complete responders (p=0.02). Baseline TCR diversity was reported to be lower in newly diagnosed patients than in healthy donors and to be lower still in relapsed/refractory patients. Diversity was lower in patients who began nivolumab less than 1 year after ASCT, so these patients were left out of later analyses to avoid confounding by immune reconstitution. Trial patients with a complete response had baseline diversity similar to that of newly diagnosed patients, while partial responders and progressors had significantly lower diversity. The study covered only a single clinical trial cohort, and the causes of the repertoire differences, possibly disease activity or prior therapy, were still not defined.

The material sequenced was peripheral blood mononuclear cells (PBMCs), taken before the fourth cycle of nivolumab. The receptor's source is a human donor with classical Hodgkin lymphoma. This receptor chain uses TRBV4-1 and TRBJ1-4; TRBD1 is possibly the D segment (6 matching bases). The CDR3 region reads CASSQYQQGRAEKLFF. The DNA reads TGCGCCAGCAGCCAATACCAACAGGGCCGAGCTGAAAAACTGTTTTTT.